This TCR beta chain was recovered during a study of cytomegalovirus exposure and HLA in healthy donors. The PCR ran on 60 Vbeta and 13 Jbeta primers. Generated by immunoSEQ multiplex PCR, the TCRdb table keeps only in-frame clones and is missing some. The sample gives around 200,000 clones, over 70% of which show up once; around 3.4% is in the top ten. Germline CDR1 MDHEN, CDR2 SYDVKM. The CDR3 covers 12 residues. The ends were cut back, 6 bases at V and 7 bases at J, with 12 bases in the middle. The specimen sequenced was PBMCs. This receptor was obtained from a woman aged 55-70 years in good health and CMV-seropositive. V and J are TRBV28 and TRBJ1-2; the D gene is possibly TRBD1 (5 bases). CDR3 DNA sequence: TGTGCCAGCAGCCCGGCTAGGGGTGGCTACACCTTC. Its protein is CASSPARGGYTF.